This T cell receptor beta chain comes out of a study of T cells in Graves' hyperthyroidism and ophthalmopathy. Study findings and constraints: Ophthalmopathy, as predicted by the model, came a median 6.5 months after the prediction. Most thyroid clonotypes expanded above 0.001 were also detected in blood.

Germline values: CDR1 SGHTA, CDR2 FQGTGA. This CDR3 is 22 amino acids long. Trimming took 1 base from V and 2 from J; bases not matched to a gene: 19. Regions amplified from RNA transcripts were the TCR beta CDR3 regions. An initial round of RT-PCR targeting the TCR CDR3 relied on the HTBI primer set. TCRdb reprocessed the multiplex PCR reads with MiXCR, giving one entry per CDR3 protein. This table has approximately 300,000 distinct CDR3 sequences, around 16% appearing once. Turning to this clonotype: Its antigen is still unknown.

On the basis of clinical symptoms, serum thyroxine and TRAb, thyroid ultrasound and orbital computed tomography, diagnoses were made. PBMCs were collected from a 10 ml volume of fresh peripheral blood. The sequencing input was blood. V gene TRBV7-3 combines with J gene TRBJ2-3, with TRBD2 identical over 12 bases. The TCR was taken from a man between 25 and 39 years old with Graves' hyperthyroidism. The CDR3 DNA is TGTGCCAGCAGCTTAAACCCCGTGACTAGCGGGAGTCGTGGGGGATTCACAGATACGCAGTATTTT. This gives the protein CASSLNPVTSGSRGGFTDTQYF.